The 11 T cell receptor beta chains presented below share a single source sample, sequenced in a study of control samples from healthy donors and cancer patients. Produced via immunoSEQ multiplex PCR; TCRdb's table is partial and in-frame only. This table holds about 170,000 clones, 93% found once. Sequencing input: blood. These receptors were taken from a woman aged 60-75 years in good health.

Only one count was recorded for this clone. The V call is TRBV9, the J call TRBJ1-6; a weak D match, TRBD1 (6 bases). The V gene's germline CDR1 is SGDLS and CDR2 YYNGEE. The CDR3 is 14 amino acids. With 4 bases removed from V and 4 bases from J, the gap between germline ends came to 9 bases. CDR3 in DNA: TGTGCCAGCAGCCACGGACAGTATAATTCACCCCTCCACTTT. It is translated as CASSHGQYNSPLHF. The full variable domain, rest sourced from reference TRBV9 and TRBJ1-6, is DSGVTQTPKHLITATGQRVTLRCSPRSGDLSVYWYQQSLDQGLQFLIQYYNGEERAKGNILERFSAQQFPDLHSELNLSSLELGDSALYFCASSHGQYNSPLHFGNGTRLTVT.

The genes are TRBV7-2 and TRBJ1-3; D is undetermined. The germline V gene has CDR1 SGHTA and CDR2 FQGNSA. Trimming pared 5 bases from V and 3 bases from J, leaving 14 bases between. The CDR3 length is 15 residues. DNA of the CDR3: TGTGCCAGCAGCAAGGTGGGGAACAGTGGAAACACCATATATTTT. This sequence encodes CASSKVGNSGNTIYF.

The rearrangement uses TRBV3-1 (or the pseudogene TRBV3-2) and TRBJ2-2, with D tentatively TRBD1 or TRBD2 (6 bases each). This CDR3 spans 18 amino acids. CDR1 and CDR2 from the germline V gene are LGHDT and YNNKEL (reference sequence). Trimming took 1 base from V and 6 from J, leaving 21 bases between them. CDR3 loop: CASSQALGVGGASGELFF. CDR3 in DNA: TGTGCCAGCAGCCAAGCCCTCGGTGTGGGGGGCGCGTCCGGGGAGCTGTTTTTT.

The chain joins TRBV5-1 to TRBJ1-1; no definite D call. The CDR3 loop spans 17 amino acids. CDR1 and CDR2 from the germline V gene are SGHRS and YFSETQ. V shed 0 bases and J shed 4 bases, with 19 bases lying between them. The CDR3 here is CASSLGVGFGRRTEAFF. Written as DNA, the CDR3 is TGCGCCAGCAGCTTGGGAGTTGGGTTTGGTAGGCGCACTGAAGCTTTCTTT.

V is TRBV6-5 and J is TRBJ2-7; D uncertain. The germline CDR1 and CDR2 sequences are MNHEY and SVGAGI. Trimming cost V 2 bases and J 0 bases, with 11 bases left between them. CDR3 length: 15 amino acids. CDR3 amino acids: CASSYRATFSYEQYF. The CDR3 DNA reads as TGTGCCAGCAGTTACCGGGCGACATTCTCCTACGAGCAGTACTTC.

The chain has TRBV7-9 and TRBJ2-7; D gene unclear. V was cut by 5 bases and J by 2 bases, with 4 bases left in between. Germline V gives CDR1 SEHNR, CDR2 FQNEAQ (reference sequence). The CDR3 consists of 11 residues. This CDR3 is CASSATYEQYF. In nucleotides, the CDR3 is TGTGCCAGCAGCGCAACCTACGAGCAGTACTTC.

The rearrangement uses TRBV6-5 and TRBJ1-1; D is unresolved. Deletions cut 2 bases from V and 1 base from J, with 8 bases between. The V gene's germline CDR1 is MNHEY and CDR2 SVGAGI. The CDR3 length is 14 residues. The CDR3 protein is CASSYGVPNTEAFF. CDR3 DNA sequence: TGTGCCAGCAGTTACGGGGTCCCGAACACTGAAGCTTTCTTT.

The V gene is TRBV2, the J gene TRBJ1-5; TRBD1 might be the D (6 bases). CDR3 size: 14 residues. Looked up from germline, CDR1 is SNHLY and CDR2 is FYNNEI. V shed 3 bases and J shed 4 bases, with 10 bases lying between them. CDR3 region: CASSDGTTNQPQHF. CDR3 DNA sequence: TGTGCCAGCAGTGATGGGACAACTAATCAGCCCCAGCATTTT.

This chain connects TRBV19 to TRBJ1-4; 8 bases fit TRBD1. J lost 4 bases, V lost 5 bases, and 6 bases had no gene match. Germline values: CDR1 LNHDA, CDR2 SQIVND (reference sequence). This CDR3 contains 15 residues. The CDR3 protein is CASSDQGAGNEKLFF. CDR3 coding DNA: TGTGCCAGTAGTGATCAGGGGGCCGGTAATGAAAAACTGTTTTTT.

The chain joins TRBV19 to TRBJ2-2, with TRBD2 identical over 9 bases. CDR1 is LNHDA and CDR2 is SQIVND in the germline V gene (reference sequence). The ends lost 6 bases at V and 6 bases at J; junction bases unmatched: 8. The CDR3 has 15 amino acids. The CDR3 coding sequence is TGTGCCAGTAGGCGGGCGGGGGGGCCCCCCGGGGAGCTGTTTTTT. Translated: CASRRAGGPPGELFF.

This clone showed up just once. V gene TRBV3-1 (or the pseudogene TRBV3-2) combines with J gene TRBJ2-3; D is unclear. The ends were cut back, 5 bases at V and 3 bases at J, with 15 bases in the middle. Germline values: CDR1 LGHDT, CDR2 YNNKEL (reference sequence). The CDR3 sequence is 15 residues long. The CDR3 here is CASSSRSLVTDTQYF. The CDR3 DNA follows: TGTGCCAGCAGCTCAAGGAGCCTAGTTACAGATACGCAGTATTTT.